The 4 T cell receptor beta chains below were found in one sample sequenced in a study of a mutant IDH1 vaccine in newly diagnosed glioma. Their target antigens are unknown. Indicated time point: week 5, during vaccination. Topical imiquimod accompanied each vaccine dose, which consisted of 300 ug of mutant IDH1 20-mer peptide. The assay was immunoSEQ multiplex PCR, and TCRdb's table has in-frame clones only and misses some. The table lists over 45,000 clones, roughly 80% of them singletons, with around 7% in the top ten. The sample in question was PBMCs, obtained from a glioma patient whose treatment included an IDH1 peptide vaccine. The receptors stem from a woman between 50 and 59 years old with glioma.

The chain joins TRBV5-6 to TRBJ1-2; TRBD1 might be the D (5 bases). Germline V gene sequence: CDR1 SGHDT, CDR2 YYEEEE. The CDR3 spans 15 residues. Trimming stripped 3 bases from V and 3 bases from J, with 15 bases between. The CDR3 protein is CASSSLRSGHYGYTF. The DNA for the CDR3 is TGTGCCAGCAGCTCCCTAAGGTCGGGGCACTATGGCTACACCTTC.

The chain employs TRBV30 and TRBJ2-7; TRBD1 aligns across 9 bases. CDR1 and CDR2 (germline): GTSNPN, SVGIG (reference sequence). With 2 bases clipped from V and 4 bases from J, the junction kept 6 bases outside the gene matches. The CDR3 is made up of 14 amino acids. The CDR3 region is CAWSTGTGRYEQYF. CDR3 DNA sequence: TGTGCCTGGAGTACCGGGACAGGGAGGTACGAGCAGTACTTC. Using reference TRBV30 and TRBJ2-7 for the parts outside the CDR3, the full variable domain is SQTIHQWPATLVQPVGSPLSLECTVEGTSNPNLYWYRQAAGRGLQLLFYSVGIGQISSEVPQNLSASRPQDRQFILSSKKLLLSDSGFYLCAWSTGTGRYEQYFGPGTRLTVT.

In nucleotides, the CDR3 is TGTGCCAGTAGTATAGCGGAGAAAGGGCAAGCCTATGGCTACACCTTC. Translating gives CASSIAEKGQAYGYTF. The J gene is TRBJ1-2, the V gene TRBV19, with D uncertain. Trimming took off 1 base at V and 4 bases at J, with 16 bases between the two ends. From germline, CDR1 is LNHDA and CDR2 SQIVND (reference sequence). CDR3 length equals 16 residues.

A note on this clone: The junction departs from the called germline gene at one end, perhaps through a read error. This sample also contains other DNA sequences that code for the same CDR3. The rearrangement uses TRBV5-1 and TRBJ1-6; D not resolved. Per germline, CDR1 SGHRS and CDR2 YFSETQ. This CDR3 is built from 17 residues. The CDR3 loop is CASSSTALVSDNSPLHF. CDR3 sequence (DNA): TGCGCCAGTAGCTCCACGGCACTCGTTTCAGATAATTCACCCCTCCACTTT.